This T cell receptor (beta chain) appears in the sequencing data of a study of blood T cell repertoires in COVID-19. Study-wide background: Italy, Spain and the United States were the sources of the convalescent and acute COVID-19 samples. Sources were T cells, B-cell-depleted T cells, or PBMCs; the material itself was cDNA or gDNA.

This CDR3 is built from 15 residues. Germline CDR1 is LGHNA and CDR2 is YSLEER. Trimming shortened V by 4 bases and J by 0 bases, and 9 bases separated the two germline ends. This table comes from immunoSEQ multiplex PCR, and its TCRdb copy is limited to in-frame clones, with some not included. The sample has roughly 66,000 clones, 65% to 90% seen once. This TCR came from a man in his sixties with acute or convalescent COVID-19. The chain employs TRBV4-3 and TRBJ2-2; D not resolved. Sequences were obtained from peripheral blood. CDR3 nucleotide sequence: TGCGCCAGCAGCCCGGGTTGGGCGAACACCGGGGAGCTGTTTTTT. This codes for CASSPGWANTGELFF.